Reported below is one TCR beta chain. Its target is unknown. With 60 Vbeta and 13 Jbeta primers, the PCR was carried out. Only in-frame clones appear in the TCRdb table, and some are missing; sequencing was by immunoSEQ multiplex PCR. This sample has under 150,000 clones, with over 70% found just once. This record comes from a study of cytomegalovirus exposure and HLA in healthy donors. General study results and limits: Reportedly, cytomegalovirus status was diagnosed with high sensitivity and specificity.

Trimming pared 0 bases from V and 5 bases from J, leaving 14 bases between. Germline assignment: CDR1 SGDLS and CDR2 YYNGEE. The CDR3 extends over 15 amino acids. The receptor's source is a woman under 30 in good health and CMV-seronegative. V is TRBV9 and J is TRBJ1-1; possibly TRBD1 for D (6 bases). The specimen sequenced was PBMCs. The CDR3 DNA reads TGTGCCAGCAGCGTAGAAACAGGGACGGAGACTGAAGCTTTCTTT. Protein sequence: CASSVETGTETEAFF. Supplemented by reference TRBV9 and TRBJ1-1, the full variable domain reads DSGVTQTPKHLITATGQRVTLRCSPRSGDLSVYWYQQSLDQGLQFLIQYYNGEERAKGNILERFSAQQFPDLHSELNLSSLELGDSALYFCASSVETGTETEAFFGQGTRLTVV.